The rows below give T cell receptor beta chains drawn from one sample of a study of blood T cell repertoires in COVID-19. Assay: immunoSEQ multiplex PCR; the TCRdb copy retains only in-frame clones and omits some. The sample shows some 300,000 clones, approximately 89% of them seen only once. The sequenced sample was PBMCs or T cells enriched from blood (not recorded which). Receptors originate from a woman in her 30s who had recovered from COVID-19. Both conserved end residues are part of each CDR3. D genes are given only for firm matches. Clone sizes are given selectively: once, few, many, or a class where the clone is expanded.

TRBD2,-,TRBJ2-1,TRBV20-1,TGCAGTGCTAGTGATGTACTAGCGGGATTCAATGAGCAGTTCTTC,CSASDVLAGFNEQFF
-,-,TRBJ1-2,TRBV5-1,TGCGCCAGCAGCTTCACAGAGGGTGGCTACACCTTC,CASSFTEGGYTF
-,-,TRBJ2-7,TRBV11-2,TGTGCCAGCAGCTTAGCAGCGACTTTAACCTACGAGCAGTACTTC,CASSLAATLTYEQYF
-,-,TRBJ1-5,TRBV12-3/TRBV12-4,TGTGCCAGCAGTATGGGGGGAAATCAGCCCCAGCATTTT,CASSMGGNQPQHF
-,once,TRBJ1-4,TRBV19,TGTGCCAGTAGTATAAGGTTTTTCGGGGGGACCGAGGTTGAAAAACTGTTTTTT,CASSIRFFGGTEVEKLFF
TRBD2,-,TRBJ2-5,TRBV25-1,TGTGCCAGCACGACTAGCGGAGGGGAGACCCAGTACTTC,CASTTSGGETQYF
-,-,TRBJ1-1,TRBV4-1,TGCGCCAGCAGCCAAGCGCCGATATTGAGGACTGAAGCTTTCTTT,CASSQAPILRTEAFF
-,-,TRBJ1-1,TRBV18,TGTGCCAGCTCACTACACAGGGACACTGAAGCTTTCTTT,CASSLHRDTEAFF
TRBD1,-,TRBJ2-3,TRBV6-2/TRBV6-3,TGTGCCAGCAGCCGGGACAGTACAGATACGCAGTATTTT,CASSRDSTDTQYF
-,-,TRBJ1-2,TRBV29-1,TGCAGCCCTGGGGCAGGGGATTATGGCTACACCTTC,CSPGAGDYGYTF
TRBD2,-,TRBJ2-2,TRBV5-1,TGCGCCAGCAGCCATGGACTAGCGGGAAACGCCGGGGAGCTGTTTTTT,CASSHGLAGNAGELFF
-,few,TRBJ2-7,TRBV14,TGTGCCAGCAGCCAGGAAAGGGGTGAGCAGTACTTC,CASSQERGEQYF
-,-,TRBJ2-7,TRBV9,TGTGCCAGCAGCGAGCAACAGGGTCACGAGCAGTACTTC,CASSEQQGHEQYF
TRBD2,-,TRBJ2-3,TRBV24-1,TGTGCCACCAGTGAACCGGGACTAGCGGGAGGGGTAGATACGCAGTATTTT,CATSEPGLAGGVDTQYF
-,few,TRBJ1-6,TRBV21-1,TGTGCCAGCCGTCCGAACGGGGACAGGGTATTAGGATCACCCCTCCACTTT,CASRPNGDRVLGSPLHF